One and the same sample provided the 21 T cell receptor beta chains below, sequenced in a study of blood T cell repertoires in COVID-19. The table came from immunoSEQ multiplex PCR; TCRdb's copy has only in-frame clones and leaves some out. Here the sample spans under 150,000 clones, around 83% being singletons. The sequencing input was peripheral blood. Every receptor here comes from a woman aged 55-69 years with COVID-19, enrolled during active disease.

DNA for the CDR3: TGTGCCAGCAGCGTGACCCCTGCGGCCACTGAAGCTTTCTTT. This gives the protein CASSVTPAATEAFF. The chain couples TRBV9 to TRBJ1-1; D remains ambiguous. CDR1 and CDR2 from the germline V gene are SGDLS and YYNGEE. The CDR3 sequence is 14 residues long. Trimming took 2 bases from V and 4 from J, leaving 12 bases between them.

The V and J genes are TRBV9 and TRBJ2-1; possible D gene TRBD2, 5 bases. Trimming removed 2 bases from V and 0 bases from J, with 9 bases in between. The CDR3 contains 15 residues. Germline V gives CDR1 SGDLS, CDR2 YYNGEE. The CDR3 reads CASSVSTSSYNEQFF. The CDR3 bases are TGTGCCAGCAGCGTGAGTACTAGCTCCTACAATGAGCAGTTCTTC.

The J gene is TRBJ2-5, the V gene TRBV9; TRBD1 matches 8 bases. Per germline, CDR1 SGDLS and CDR2 YYNGEE. The V and J ends lost 3 bases and 4 bases, in that order; junction bases with no gene match: 14. The CDR3 has 17 residues. The CDR3 region is CASSADVGQGLGETQYF. The CDR3 nucleotides are TGTGCCAGCAGCGCGGACGTCGGACAGGGCCTGGGAGAGACCCAGTACTTC.

This chain connects TRBV5-1 to TRBJ1-5; D is unresolved. V lost 0 bases, J lost 9 bases, and 10 bases lay in between. Germline CDR1 reads SGHRS; CDR2 reads YFSETQ. The CDR3 totals 13 residues. The CDR3 spells CASSLEGSWPQHF. The CDR3, as DNA: TGCGCCAGCAGCTTGGAAGGGAGCTGGCCCCAGCATTTT.

The chain combines TRBV21-1 with TRBJ2-1; TRBD2 reflects the table's D call only, with no check against the DNA. TRBV21-1 is a pseudogene locus. The CDR3 runs 16 residues. CDR3 sequence: CASSNRLAGGYNEQFF. The CDR3 DNA follows: TGTGCCAGCAGCAATAGGCTAGCGGGGGGGTACAATGAGCAGTTCTTC.

The gene calls are TRBV5-5 and TRBJ2-1; D is possibly TRBD2 (5 bases). In germline, CDR1 is SGHKS, CDR2 YYEKEE (reference sequence). V lost 1 base to trimming and J lost 8 bases, with 16 bases between them. The CDR3 runs to 15 residues. This CDR3 is CASSLRGFLVDEQFF. For the CDR3, the DNA is TGTGCCAGCAGCTTGCGAGGGTTTCTGGTGGATGAGCAGTTCTTC.

The chain combines TRBV4-2 with TRBJ1-4, with D uncertain. Germline assignment: CDR1 LGHNA and CDR2 YNFKEQ. V dropped 0 bases and J dropped 0 bases, with 14 bases sitting between them. The length of the CDR3 is 18 residues. CDR3 loop: CASSQDPPSGATNEKLFF. The CDR3 DNA reads TGTGCCAGCAGCCAAGACCCCCCGAGCGGTGCAACTAATGAAAAACTGTTTTTT.

The CDR3 DNA follows: TGTGCCAGCAGCTTATTCGCGGGGGCCGACACCGGGGAGCTGTTTTTT. Residues: CASSLFAGADTGELFF. This chain connects TRBV7-8 to TRBJ2-2; D is perhaps TRBD2 (7 bases). Trimming shortened V by 2 bases and J by 3 bases, and 13 bases separated the two germline ends. CDR1 SGHVS and CDR2 FQNEAQ come from the germline V gene. This CDR3 comprises 16 residues.

The CDR3 loop is CASSSRTGELYGYTF. Here the CDR3 DNA reads TGTGCCAGCAGCTCACGGACAGGGGAACTTTATGGCTACACCTTC. This chain joins TRBV14 and TRBJ1-2, with 9 bases aligning to TRBD1. This CDR3 has 15 amino acids. J lost 5 bases, V lost 5 bases, and 9 bases had no gene match. Germline CDR1 SGHDN, CDR2 FVKESK. Full variable domain (missing parts from reference TRBV14 and TRBJ1-2): EAGVTQFPSHSVIEKGQTVTLRCDPISGHDNLYWYRRVMGKEIKFLLHFVKESKQDESGMPNNRFLAERTGGTYSTLKVQPAELEDSGVYFCASSSRTGELYGYTFGSGTRLTVV.

The rearrangement uses TRBV12-3 or TRBV12-4 and TRBJ2-5; D is undetermined. The V end was cut by 2 bases, the J end by 11 bases, with 12 bases between. CDR3 length: 12 residues. In nucleotides, the CDR3 is TGTGCCAGCAGTTTAAGCCCCTACGGGCAGTACTTC. Amino acids: CASSLSPYGQYF.

Points on this clone: Other DNA sequences in the same sample also yield this CDR3. J is TRBJ1-3 and V is TRBV5-1; maybe TRBD1 (6 bases). The CDR3 is made up of 14 amino acids. CDR1 is SGHRS and CDR2 is YFSETQ in the germline V gene. The V end lost 4 bases, the J end lost 1 base, and 9 bases lay between the germline ends. CDR3 bases: TGCGCCAGCAGCCTACAGGGTTCTGGAAACACCATATATTTT. Protein sequence: CASSLQGSGNTIYF.

The chain joins TRBV2 to TRBJ1-5; 9 bases align to TRBD1. V shed 6 bases, J shed 4 bases, and the junction held 4 bases outside the gene matches. The CDR3 is 14 amino acids. CDR1 is SNHLY and CDR2 is FYNNEI in the germline V gene. As DNA, the CDR3 is TGTGCCAGCAGCGACAGGGGGTGGAATCAGCCCCAGCATTTT. Translation: CASSDRGWNQPQHF.

V gene TRBV11-2 combines with J gene TRBJ1-3; the D is unclear. With 5 bases removed from V and 0 bases from J, the gap between germline ends came to 5 bases. CDR1 and CDR2 from the germline V gene are SGHAT and FQNNGV. The CDR3 extends over 13 amino acids. As DNA, the CDR3 is TGTGCCAGCAGCATAAACTCTGGAAACACCATATATTTT. Translation: CASSINSGNTIYF.

V gene TRBV29-1 combines with J gene TRBJ2-7; 9 bases map to TRBD1. CDR1 SQVTM and CDR2 ANQGSEA come from the germline V gene. The CDR3 has 13 amino acids. V shed 6 bases and J 4 bases; nucleotides not matched to a gene: 7. The CDR3 DNA reads as TGCAGCGTCCGGGACAGGGAAACATACGAGCAGTACTTC. This sequence encodes CSVRDRETYEQYF.

The rearrangement joins TRBV9 to TRBJ2-3; TRBD2 is a possible D gene (6 bases). Trimming took 2 bases from V and 4 from J, leaving 11 bases between them. The germline gives CDR1 SGDLS, CDR2 YYNGEE. The CDR3 runs to 14 residues. The CDR3 region has the DNA TGTGCCAGCAGCGTTGGGGGGATCTCAGATACGCAGTATTTT. Amino acids: CASSVGGISDTQYF. Drawing the rest from reference TRBV9 and TRBJ2-3, the complete variable domain is DSGVTQTPKHLITATGQRVTLRCSPRSGDLSVYWYQQSLDQGLQFLIQYYNGEERAKGNILERFSAQQFPDLHSELNLSSLELGDSALYFCASSVGGISDTQYFGPGTRLTVL.

This chain uses TRBV7-9 with TRBJ2-3; the D gene is possibly TRBD2 (7 bases). The germline V gene has CDR1 SEHNR and CDR2 FQNEAQ (reference sequence). CDR3 length: 16 amino acids. The V end was cut by 7 bases, the J end by 4 bases, with 21 bases between. The CDR3 DNA follows: TGTGCCAGCACCCGGGGGACGGGGGGCCTCGCAGATACGCAGTATTTT. Its protein is CASTRGTGGLADTQYF.

The rearrangement links TRBV18 to TRBJ2-5, with D possibly TRBD2 on 5 matching bases. Germline loops: CDR1 KGHSH, CDR2 LQKENI. The V end was cut by 6 bases, the J end by 1 base, with 15 bases between. This CDR3 is built from 15 residues. The CDR3 protein is CASSTGSGIQETQYF. The CDR3 bases are TGTGCCAGCTCTACCGGGTCCGGGATCCAAGAGACCCAGTACTTC. Using reference TRBV18 and TRBJ2-5 for the parts outside the CDR3, the full variable domain is NAGVMQNPRHLVRRRGQEARLRCSPMKGHSHVYWYRQLPEEGLKFMVYLQKENIIDESGMPKERFSAEFPKEGPSILRIQQVVRGDSAAYFCASSTGSGIQETQYFGPGTRLLVL.

This chain uses TRBV5-1 with TRBJ2-7; 9 bases agree with TRBD2. The CDR3 contains 16 residues. The ends lost 4 bases at V and 3 bases at J; junction bases unmatched: 11. Germline-derived CDR1 and CDR2 are SGHRS and YFSETQ. The CDR3: CASSPPTGTSFYEQYF. Written as DNA, the CDR3 is TGCGCCAGCAGCCCGCCTACCGGGACTAGCTTCTACGAGCAGTACTTC.

This rearrangement joins TRBV5-1 to TRBJ2-7; TRBD1 agrees at 10 bases. V trimming: 4 bases; J trimming: 5 bases; junction bases outside the gene matches: 9. From germline, CDR1 is SGHRS and CDR2 YFSETQ. CDR3 length equals 15 residues. The CDR3 spells CASSVPGQGSDEQYF. DNA for the CDR3: TGCGCCAGCAGCGTTCCGGGACAGGGGAGTGACGAGCAGTACTTC.

The rearrangement uses TRBV4-2 and TRBJ2-7, with TRBD2 matching over 10 bases. After removal of 0 bases from V and 5 bases from J, the junction contained 7 bases not matched to a gene. The CDR3 spans 16 residues. Germline CDR1 LGHNA, CDR2 YNFKEQ. In DNA form, the CDR3 reads TGTGCCAGCAGCCAAGATACGGCTAGCGGGGGCGACGAGCAGTACTTC. It translates to CASSQDTASGGDEQYF.

This chain links TRBV29-1 with TRBJ1-4, with D tentatively TRBD1 (5 bases). Germline CDR1 SQVTM, CDR2 ANQGSEA. Deletions cut 7 bases from V and 1 base from J, with 13 bases between. The CDR3 sequence is 14 residues long. CDR3: CSAITGGTNEKLFF. The CDR3 nucleotides read TGCAGCGCCATAACCGGGGGAACTAATGAAAAACTGTTTTTT.